Listed below are T cell receptor beta chains from one sample, sequenced in a study of cytomegalovirus exposure and HLA in healthy donors. The protocol was immunoSEQ multiplex PCR, while the TCRdb copy is restricted to in-frame clones and leaves out a portion. Of more than 95,000 clones in the sample, 65% to 80% were seen once. The sample taken for sequencing was PBMCs. These receptors were obtained from a male donor in good health and CMV-seronegative. Each CDR3 is given with its conserved first and last residue. D genes are given only for firm matches. Not all rows give a size; the values are once, few, many and, for expanded clones, a class.

V	size	J	length	D	DNA	CDR3
TRBV30	NA	TRBJ2-5	12	NA	TGTGCCTGGACCCTCGGCGGAGAGACCCAGTACTTC	CAWTLGGETQYF
TRBV5-4	medium-sized	TRBJ2-2	17	NA	TGTGCCAGCAGCTTGGCCCCGGGACTCCTCAACACCGGGGAGCTGTTTTTT	CASSLAPGLLNTGELFF
TRBV4-1	NA	TRBJ2-7	16	NA	TGCGCCAGCAGCCAAGTAACGAGACTGGAAACCTACGAGCAGTACTTC	CASSQVTRLETYEQYF
TRBV6-4	NA	TRBJ2-1	13	TRBD2	TGTGCCAGCAGCGAAAGGACTAGTAATGAGCAGTTCTTC	CASSERTSNEQFF
TRBV12-5	NA	TRBJ2-2	16	TRBD2	TGTGCTAGTGGTTCGGGAGCGGGAGGGCGCCCCGGGGAGCTGTTTTTT	CASGSGAGGRPGELFF
TRBV5-4	NA	TRBJ2-1	15	NA	TGTGCCAGCAGCCTGGACGGACAGCCGGACAATGAGCAGTTCTTC	CASSLDGQPDNEQFF
TRBV5-4	NA	TRBJ2-1	16	TRBD2	TGTGCCAGCAGCAGCACACTAGCGGACTCCTACAATGAGCAGTTCTTC	CASSSTLADSYNEQFF
TRBV7-8	once	TRBJ2-3	17	TRBD2	TGTGCCAGCAGCCCCGTCACCGGGACTAGCGGCACAGATACGCAGTATTTT	CASSPVTGTSGTDTQYF
TRBV2	few	TRBJ2-5	18	TRBD2	TGTGCCAGCAGCGGGACACTGCTTACTAGCGGGAGGGCCGAGACCCAGTACTTC	CASSGTLLTSGRAETQYF
TRBV15	NA	TRBJ2-7	15	TRBD1	TGTGCCACCAGCAGAGATAGCGCAGGGGGCTACGAGCAGTACTTC	CATSRDSAGGYEQYF
TRBV27	NA	TRBJ2-7	16	TRBD1	TGTGCCAGCAGTTTACTATTGGGACAGGGTACCTACGAGCAGTACTTC	CASSLLLGQGTYEQYF
TRBV5-1	NA	TRBJ1-2	17	TRBD1	TGCGCCAGCAGCTTCCAGGGGGGACAGGGAAATACTCATGGCTACACCTTC	CASSFQGGQGNTHGYTF
TRBV4-3	once	TRBJ2-7	16	NA	TGCGCCAGCAGCCAAGATGGGCAGGGGCCTACCTACGAGCAGTACTTC	CASSQDGQGPTYEQYF
TRBV6-5	NA	TRBJ1-1	15	TRBD1	TGTGCCAGCAGCTCTTACGGACAGGGGATCACTGAAGCTTTCTTT	CASSSYGQGITEAFF
TRBV6-4	NA	TRBJ1-2	14	NA	TGTGCCAGCAGTGACAAGGGGCGAGGAGATGGCTACACCTTC	CASSDKGRGDGYTF
TRBV19	NA	TRBJ2-1	14	NA	TGTGCCAGTAGTCCCCGGGGGGCGTTGGATGAGCAGTTCTTC	CASSPRGALDEQFF
TRBV5-1	NA	TRBJ1-2	15	TRBD1	TGCGCCAGCAGCTTGGAACAGGGGTCTTTCTATGGCTACACCTTC	CASSLEQGSFYGYTF
TRBV11-3	NA	TRBJ1-2	12	NA	TGTGCCAGCAGCGCGGAGAACTATGGCTACACCTTC	CASSAENYGYTF
TRBV4-3	once	TRBJ2-1	13	TRBD2	TGCGCCAGCAGCGTCAGCGGGAGCAATGAGCAGTTCTTC	CASSVSGSNEQFF
TRBV7-9	once	TRBJ2-5	14	NA	TGTTCCAGCAGCTTAAGGCGACTCCCGGGGACCCAGTACTTC	CSSSLRRLPGTQYF
TRBV30	NA	TRBJ2-1	12	NA	TGTGCCTGGAGTCCGTCCTACAATGAGCAGTTCTTC	CAWSPSYNEQFF
TRBV10-3	NA	TRBJ2-7	16	TRBD1	TGTGCCATCAGTTCCAGCACGGGACAGGGTTTCGACGAGCAGTACTTC	CAISSSTGQGFDEQYF
TRBV2	few	TRBJ2-1	16	TRBD2	TGTGCCAGCATTTGGGGGGGAATAGCGGGAGGAGATGAGCAGTTCTTC	CASIWGGIAGGDEQFF
TRBV27	once	TRBJ1-1	14	NA	TGTGCCAGCAGCGGAGCCGAAGGGGTGGCTGAAGCTTTCTTT	CASSGAEGVAEAFF
TRBV7-2	NA	TRBJ2-5	15	TRBD2	TGTGCCAGCAGCCTTGGGACTAGCGGGAGGGGTGAGCAGTACTTC	CASSLGTSGRGEQYF
TRBV19	NA	TRBJ2-5	16	TRBD2	TGTGCCAGTAGTACAGGGACTAGATATAGCAAAGAGACCCAGTACTTC	CASSTGTRYSKETQYF
TRBV5-6	NA	TRBJ2-5	15	NA	TGTGCCAGCAGCCCCCCCGGTGGAGTTGGGGAGACCCAGTACTTC	CASSPPGGVGETQYF
TRBV11-3	NA	TRBJ2-3	16	NA	TGTGCCAGCAGCTTAGCGGGTTCCCTTGGCACAGATACGCAGTATTTT	CASSLAGSLGTDTQYF
TRBV11-2	NA	TRBJ2-1	12	TRBD1	TGTGCCAGCAGCAAGGACAGGGGGCGGCTGTTCTTC	CASSKDRGRLFF
TRBV10-3	NA	TRBJ2-1	14	NA	TGTGCCATCAGGGGGGGTAGCGGAAACAATGAGCAGTTCTTC	CAIRGGSGNNEQFF
TRBV5-1	NA	TRBJ2-3	15	TRBD2	TGCGCCAGCAGCTCCTTAGCGGGAGGGCCAGATACGCAGTATTTT	CASSSLAGGPDTQYF